The present TCR beta chain was sequenced within a study of T cell clones after liver transplantation. The overall study: A pre-transplant mixed lymphocyte reaction with TCRbeta sequencing defined graft-donor-reactive clones followed in post-transplant blood.

Overall study findings and caveats: A significant post-transplant drop in circulating graft-donor-reactive CD4 TCRbeta sequences occurred in most of the 8 subjects. Compared with third party-reactive sequences, donor-reactive ones declined more, independent of withdrawal success. Migration into the graft, not deletion, may explain lost graft donor-reactive T cells.

The method was immunoSEQ multiplex PCR; TCRdb's version includes in-frame clones alone and lacks a portion of them. The sample contains about 75,000 clones, around 84% of which appear only once. This CDR3 has 15 amino acids. CDR1 and CDR2 from the germline V gene are SGHKS and YYEKEE (reference sequence). V was pared by 4 bases and J by 4 bases, with 6 bases of the junction left unmatched. Details on this clone: The antigen remains undetermined.

This chain uses TRBV5-5 with TRBJ2-7; 12 bases line up with TRBD2. This clonotype was sampled from a human patient who received a liver transplant. Some T cells may be graft donor cells. The starting material was CD4+ T cells from blood, obtained 48 months after liver transplant. CDR3 coding DNA: TGTGCCAGCAGCATGACTAGCGGGGGCCAGTACGAGCAGTACTTC. Its protein is CASSMTSGGQYEQYF.